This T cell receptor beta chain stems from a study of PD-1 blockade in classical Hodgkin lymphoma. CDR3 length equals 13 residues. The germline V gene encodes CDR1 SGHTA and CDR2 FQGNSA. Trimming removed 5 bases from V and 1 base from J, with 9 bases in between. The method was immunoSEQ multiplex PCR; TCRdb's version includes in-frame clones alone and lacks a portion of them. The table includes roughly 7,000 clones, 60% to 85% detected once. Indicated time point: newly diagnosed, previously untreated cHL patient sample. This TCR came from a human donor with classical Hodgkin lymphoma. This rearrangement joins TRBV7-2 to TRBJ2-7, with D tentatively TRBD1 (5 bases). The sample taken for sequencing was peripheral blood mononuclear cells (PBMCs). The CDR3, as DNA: TGTGCCAGCAGCACCCCAGGGTCCTACGAGCAGTACTTC. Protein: CASSTPGSYEQYF. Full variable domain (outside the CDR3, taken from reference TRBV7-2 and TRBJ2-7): GAGVSQSPSNKVTEKGKDVELRCDPISGHTALYWYRQSLGQGLEFLIYFQGNSAPDKSGLPSDRFSAERTGGSVSTLTIQRTQQEDSAVYLCASSTPGSYEQYFGPGTRLTVT.